The 19 T cell receptor beta chains in this list originate from one sample, sequenced in a study of T-cell reconstitution after alpha-beta-depleted transplantation in children. It was with unique molecular identifiers that the TCRbeta library was prepared. Each CDR3 protein is one row after TCRdb ran MiXCR on the PCR reads. The table shows 670,000 or so distinct CDR3 sequences, with over 10% occurring only once. The material sequenced was PBMCs, taken before TCRalphabeta/CD19-depleted stem cell transplant. These receptor sequences come from a girl aged 2-10 years with congenital amegakaryocytic thrombocytopenia, due to receive a stem cell transplant.

In its sample, this clonotype was seen many times. The rearrangement uses TRBV4-1 and TRBJ1-1, with D possibly being TRBD1 (5 bases). The V gene's germline CDR1 is MGHRA and CDR2 YSYEKL. The length of the CDR3 is 14 residues. V was shortened by 5 bases and J by 2 bases, with 12 bases between the two germline ends. The CDR3 here is CASSKVTGNTEAFF. CDR3 bases: TGCGCCAGCAGCAAAGTCACAGGAAACACTGAAGCTTTCTTT.

The V call is TRBV6-8, the J call TRBJ2-5; D remains ambiguous. The germline V gene has CDR1 MNHGY and CDR2 SAAAGT. CDR3 length equals 15 residues. The ends were cut back, 2 bases at V and 1 base at J, with 11 bases in the middle. As DNA, the CDR3 is TGTGCCAGCAGTTACGTCTGCGTATTCCAAGAGACCCAGTACTTC. Amino acid sequence: CASSYVCVFQETQYF.

With respect to this clonotype: Compared with germline, one end of the junction differs, possibly owing to a read error. The V gene is TRBV2, the J gene TRBJ2-4, with D tentatively TRBD1 (5 bases). This CDR3 has 18 residues. The germline CDR1 and CDR2 sequences are SNHLY and FYNNEI. CDR3 bases: TGTACCAGCAGTCCGCCCAGATGGACACCACCAGCCAAAAACATTCAGTACTTC. As protein: CTSSPPRWTPPAKNIQYF.

This sequence joins TRBV20-1 and TRBJ2-5, with D possibly TRBD2 on 5 matching bases. From germline, CDR1 is DFQATT and CDR2 SNEGSKA (reference sequence). The V end was cut by 2 bases, the J end by 0 bases, with 10 bases between. The CDR3 consists of 14 residues. In DNA, the CDR3 is TGCAGTGCTAGACAGGACTGGAACCAAGAGACCCAGTACTTC. This encodes CSARQDWNQETQYF.

The V gene is TRBV6-1, the J gene TRBJ2-1, with TRBD2 identical over 16 bases. The V gene end was trimmed by 7 bases and the J gene end by 5 bases; junction bases not matched to a gene: 11. This CDR3 is 18 amino acids long. Germline loops: CDR1 MNHNS, CDR2 SASEGT. The chain's CDR3 is CASTRGLAGGNFDNEQFF. CDR3 in DNA: TGTGCCAGCACCCGGGGACTAGCGGGAGGGAATTTTGACAATGAGCAGTTCTTC.

This clonotype was recorded at least ten times. The chain has TRBV3-1 and TRBJ2-7, with D unclear. The CDR3 loop spans 16 amino acids. The germline V gene has CDR1 LGHDT and CDR2 YNNKEL (reference sequence). Trimming left V 1 base short and J 3 bases short, with 16 bases between. CDR3 coding DNA: TGTGCCAGCAGCCAAGTGGCGTCCAGTGAGAACTACGAGCAGTACTTC. The encoded protein is CASSQVASSENYEQYF.

The J gene is TRBJ2-7, the V gene TRBV6-1; TRBD1 matches 7 bases. CDR3 length: 14 residues. The V gene's germline CDR1 is MNHNS and CDR2 SASEGT. V was pared by 7 bases and J by 3 bases, with 9 bases of the junction left unmatched. CDR3 amino acids: CASTNRDSYYEQYF. The CDR3 coding sequence is TGTGCCAGCACCAACCGGGACAGTTACTACGAGCAGTACTTC.

In its sample, this clonotype was seen many times. The chain recombines TRBV12-3 or TRBV12-4 with TRBJ2-4; 8 bases are a match to TRBD2. Germline trimming cut 6 bases from V and 5 bases from J; bases unmatched to any gene: 9. The CDR3 loop spans 15 amino acids. Here the CDR3 DNA reads TGTGCCAGCAGCCCCTCTAAAGCGGGAGAAAACATTCAGTACTTC. It specifies CASSPSKAGENIQYF.

At least ten counts were recorded for this clonotype. DNA of the CDR3: TGTGCCAGCAGCTTAAGACAGAGCACCGGGGAGCTGTTTTTT. Translation gives CASSLRQSTGELFF. The chain combines TRBV7-8 with TRBJ2-2, with D possibly TRBD1 on 5 matching bases. Trimming took 2 bases from V and 4 from J, leaving 8 bases between them. CDR3 length equals 14 residues. Germline CDR1 is SGHVS and CDR2 is FQNEAQ.

This chain links TRBV12-3 or TRBV12-4 with TRBJ2-7; 10 bases are shared with TRBD1. The CDR3 contains 15 residues. V lost 5 bases and J lost 5; bases outside the gene matches: 9. This CDR3 reads CASSPTRDRGHEQYF. CDR3 nucleotides: TGTGCCAGCAGTCCCACCCGGGACAGGGGACACGAGCAGTACTTC.

Only a few counts were recorded for this clonotype. V is TRBV5-1 and J is TRBJ2-7; D is ambiguous. Germline V gives CDR1 SGHRS, CDR2 YFSETQ. Trimming cost V 0 bases and J 1 base, with 11 bases left between them. The CDR3 spans 15 residues. CDR3 sequence reads: CASSLEWVGSYEQYF. CDR3 nucleotides: TGCGCCAGCAGCTTGGAGTGGGTGGGGTCCTACGAGCAGTACTTC.

This chain links TRBV5-1 with TRBJ2-1; D gene ambiguous. The CDR3 extends over 11 amino acids. Germline CDR1 SGHRS, CDR2 YFSETQ. With 4 bases removed from V and 15 bases from J, the gap between germline ends came to 14 bases. CDR3 sequence reads: CASSMDRSPFF. As DNA, the CDR3 is TGCGCCAGCAGCATGGACCGAAGTCCGTTCTTC.

This clonotype was seen at least ten times. This chain joins TRBV6-4 and TRBJ2-3; a possible D gene is TRBD2 (6 bases). Between the trimmed V and J ends, which lost 0 bases and 1 base, there was a span of 11 bases. Germline CDR1 MRHNA, CDR2 SNTAGT. CDR3 length: 16 amino acids. The CDR3 bases are TGTGCCAGCAGTGACTCGATCGGGAGAGGCACAGATACGCAGTATTTT. It encodes CASSDSIGRGTDTQYF.

The rearrangement uses TRBV5-1 and TRBJ1-1; D is unresolved. CDR3 length: 14 amino acids. Per germline, CDR1 SGHRS and CDR2 YFSETQ. Trimming took off 5 bases at V and 0 bases at J, with 11 bases between the two ends. The CDR3 reads CASRRNSMNTEAFF. The CDR3 DNA reads as TGCGCCAGCAGGCGGAACAGCATGAACACTGAAGCTTTCTTT.

The sample holds many counts of this clonotype. The CDR3 bases are TGTGCCATCTCTGGGACAGGGGTGGAGACCCAGTACTTC. Translated, it gives CAISGTGVETQYF. V gene TRBV10-3 combines with J gene TRBJ2-5, with TRBD1 matching 10 bases. The CDR3 is made up of 13 amino acids. The germline V gene has CDR1 ENHRY and CDR2 SYGVKD. Unmatched junction bases numbered 5, after V lost 8 bases and J lost 5 bases.

The chain uses TRBV7-2 and TRBJ2-1; no clear D gene. Trimming removed 1 base at V and 0 bases at J, with 13 bases between. The CDR3 length is 17 residues. Germline lookup yields CDR1 SGHTA and CDR2 FQGNSA. The CDR3 is CASSLVTALRSYNEQFF. The CDR3 nucleotides are TGTGCCAGCAGCTTAGTGACTGCCCTACGCTCCTACAATGAGCAGTTCTTC. Together with reference TRBV7-2 and TRBJ2-1, the CDR3 gives the full variable domain: GAGVSQSPSNKVTEKGKDVELRCDPISGHTALYWYRQSLGQGLEFLIYFQGNSAPDKSGLPSDRFSAERTGGSVSTLTIQRTQQEDSAVYLCASSLVTALRSYNEQFFGPGTRLTVL.

This clonotype was seen only a few times. V and J are TRBV5-1 and TRBJ1-1, with D unresolved. This CDR3 comprises 14 residues. Germline V lookup: CDR1 SGHRS, CDR2 YFSETQ. Trimming stripped 4 bases from V and 1 base from J, with 11 bases between. The CDR3 nucleotides are TGCGCCAGCAGCCCTCGACTGCAGAACACTGAAGCTTTCTTT. The encoded protein is CASSPRLQNTEAFF.

This clonotype was detected only once. Given a much more abundant clone one base away, this may be a read error. This sequence joins TRBV20-1 and TRBJ2-2, with TRBD2 matching 10 bases. Germline CDR1 is DFQATT and CDR2 is SNEGSKA (reference sequence). The CDR3 consists of 17 residues. CDR3 loop: CCARVGTSGVNTGELFF. The CDR3 DNA reads as TGCTGTGCTAGAGTCGGAACTAGCGGGGTGAACACCGGGGAGCTGTTTTTT.

This clonotype was seen only a few times. This sequence joins TRBV10-3 and TRBJ2-1; D unresolved. The ends were cut back, 7 bases at V and 8 bases at J, with 15 bases in the middle. The CDR3 is 13 amino acids. Germline V CDR1 and CDR2: ENHRY, SYGVKD. The CDR3 DNA sequence: TGTGCCATCAAAGGGCCGGGTTCTGATGAGCAGTTCTTC. Amino acids: CAIKGPGSDEQFF.